This entry is about one T cell receptor (beta chain). The CDR3 contains 14 residues. From germline, CDR1 is SGHRS and CDR2 YFSETQ. Unmatched junction bases numbered 4, after V lost 4 bases and J lost 5 bases. The method was immunoSEQ multiplex PCR; TCRdb's version includes in-frame clones alone and lacks a portion of them. The sample has 2 million to 2.5 million clones, 93% seen once. The sample originates from a study of shared clonotypes between healthy human individuals. The sequenced sample was naive CD4+ T cells from PBMCs. Subset denoted: CD45RA+ positively selected. The rearrangement joins TRBV5-1 to TRBJ1-1; 11 bases map to TRBD1. This TCR came from a young man in good health. Some clones in this sample may be carry-over from other donors' samples. The CDR3 here is CASSRDRGITEAFF. In DNA form, the CDR3 reads TGCGCCAGCAGCAGGGACAGGGGGATTACTGAAGCTTTCTTT. The full variable domain, in which reference TRBV5-1 and TRBJ1-1 provide the parts outside the CDR3, is KAGVTQTPRYLIKTRGQQVTLSCSPISGHRSVSWYQQTPGQGLQFLFEYFSETQRNKGNFPGRFSGRQFSNSRSEMNVSTLELGDSALYLCASSRDRGITEAFFGQGTRLTVV.